These T cell receptor beta chains were read from a single sample in a study of early T cells in non-severe SARS-CoV-2 infection. TCRdb ran MiXCR on the 5' RACE reads and lists one entry per CDR3 protein. The repertoire holds about 83,000 distinct CDR3 sequences, less than 11% seen once, with about 8.2% in the top ten. Sequencing used whole blood, obtained at baseline. These receptors all stem from an adult who was a healthcare worker with PCR-confirmed SARS-CoV-2 infection or an uninfected control (not recorded which). CDR3s leave out the opening cysteine and the closing phenylalanine or tryptophan.

V gene	CDR3 length	CDR3 protein
TRBV12-3/TRBV12-4	10	ASSSLGRGYT
TRBV5-1	12	ASSFSGIPYEQY
TRBV30	11	AWRQGQGYGYT
TRBV28	11	ASSVRGDQPQH
TRBV7-6	14	ASSLGREAFYNEQF
TRBV19	11	ASGTTTTDEQF
TRBV14	11	ASSFRRAGELF
TRBV7-7	11	ASSQDRGEKLF
TRBV7-9	13	ASSLGTVTDQPQH
TRBV7-6	12	ASSSGTGREKLF
TRBV2	14	ASSVGQGGLTGELF
TRBV6-1	8	ASGNQPQH